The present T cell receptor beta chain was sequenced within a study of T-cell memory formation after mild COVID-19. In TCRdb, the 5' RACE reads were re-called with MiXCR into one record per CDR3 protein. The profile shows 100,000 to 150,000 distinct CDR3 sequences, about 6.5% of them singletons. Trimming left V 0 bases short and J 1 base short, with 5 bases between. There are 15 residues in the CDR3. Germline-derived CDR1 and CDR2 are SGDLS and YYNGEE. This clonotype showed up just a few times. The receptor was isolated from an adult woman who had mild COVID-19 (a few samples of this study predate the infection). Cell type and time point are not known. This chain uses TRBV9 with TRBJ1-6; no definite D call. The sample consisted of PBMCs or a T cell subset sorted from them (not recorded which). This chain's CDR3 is CASSVGGSYNSPLHF. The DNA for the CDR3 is TGTGCCAGCAGCGTAGGGGGTTCCTATAATTCACCCCTCCACTTT.